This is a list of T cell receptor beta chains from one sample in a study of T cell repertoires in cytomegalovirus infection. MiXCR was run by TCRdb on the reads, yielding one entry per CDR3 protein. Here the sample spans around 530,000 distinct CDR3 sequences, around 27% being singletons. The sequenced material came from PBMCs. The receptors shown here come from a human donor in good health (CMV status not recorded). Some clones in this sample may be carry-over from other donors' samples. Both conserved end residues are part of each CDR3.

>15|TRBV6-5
CASSYSVSIPDTQYF
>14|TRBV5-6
CASSPTGQEMVAFF
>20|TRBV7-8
CASSFELGQGIISGANVLTF
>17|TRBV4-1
CASSHSTGGNKNYGYTF
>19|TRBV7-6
CASSLDSPGLAGGTDTQYF
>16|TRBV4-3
CASSPGTGYSGNTIYF
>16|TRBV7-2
CASSSNPRGTYNEQFF
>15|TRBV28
CASGIPGGGDTEAFF
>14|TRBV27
CASTYGSPGGELFF
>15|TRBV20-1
CSAGQPGLARNEQFF
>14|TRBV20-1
CSAGTSGSGDEQFF
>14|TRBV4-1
CASSSRRDNQPQHF
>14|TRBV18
CASSPPNRPTEAFF
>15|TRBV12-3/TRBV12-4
CASSPLRVSTDTQYF
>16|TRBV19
CASSILGAGEGDEQFF
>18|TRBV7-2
CASSPPGTGAIRNTEAFF
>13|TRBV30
CAWKGGRGNTIYF
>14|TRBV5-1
CASSLALTNSPLHF
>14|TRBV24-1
CATSGQGKYQPQHF
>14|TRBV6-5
CASIPGDGTDTQYF
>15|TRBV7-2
CASSLILGLPYEQYF
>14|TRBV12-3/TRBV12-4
CASSFGDRDYGYTF
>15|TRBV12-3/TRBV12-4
CASSSDRAWADTQYF
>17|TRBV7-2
CASSLSGYSPSTDTQYF
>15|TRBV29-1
CSVEIPLGIYNEQFF
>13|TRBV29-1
CSVKRAPYYEQYF
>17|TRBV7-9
CASTDMFRDGTNYGYTF
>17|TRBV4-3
CASSQAEASGRGYEQYF
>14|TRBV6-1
CASSVGRVGETQYF
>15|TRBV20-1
CSAREQGPSTDTQYF
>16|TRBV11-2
CASSLGRKEGYNEQFF
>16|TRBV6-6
CASSRLQGNSNQPQHF
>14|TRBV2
CASSDRQGEEKLFF
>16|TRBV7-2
CASSSKTGFSRNTIYF
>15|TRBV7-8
CASSLARVSLYGYTF